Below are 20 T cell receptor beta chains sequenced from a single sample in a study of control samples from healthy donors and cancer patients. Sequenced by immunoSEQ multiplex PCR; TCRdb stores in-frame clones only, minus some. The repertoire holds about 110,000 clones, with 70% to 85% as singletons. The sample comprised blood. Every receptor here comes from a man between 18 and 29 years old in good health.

CDR3 in amino acids: CASGLRGPGEKLFF. CDR3 in DNA: TGCGCCAGCGGCCTCAGGGGGCCAGGTGAAAAACTGTTTTTT. The rearrangement joins TRBV5-1 to TRBJ1-4; 8 positions agree with TRBD1. J was trimmed by 7 bases and V by 7 bases; bases with no gene match: 9. Germline V CDR1 and CDR2: SGHRS, YFSETQ. This CDR3 spans 14 amino acids.

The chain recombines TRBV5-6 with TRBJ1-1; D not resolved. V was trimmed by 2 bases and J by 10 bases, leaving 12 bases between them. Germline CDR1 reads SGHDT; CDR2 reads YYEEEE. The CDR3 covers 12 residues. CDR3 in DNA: TGTGCCAGCAGCTTTGCAGATCTAAGAGCTTTCTTT. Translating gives CASSFADLRAFF.

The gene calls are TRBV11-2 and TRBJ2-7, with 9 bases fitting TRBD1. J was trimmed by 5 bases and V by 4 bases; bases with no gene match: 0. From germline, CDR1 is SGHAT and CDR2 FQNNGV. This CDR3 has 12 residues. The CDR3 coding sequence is TGTGCCAGCAGCTGGGACAGGGACGAGCAGTACGTC. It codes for CASSWDRDEQYV.

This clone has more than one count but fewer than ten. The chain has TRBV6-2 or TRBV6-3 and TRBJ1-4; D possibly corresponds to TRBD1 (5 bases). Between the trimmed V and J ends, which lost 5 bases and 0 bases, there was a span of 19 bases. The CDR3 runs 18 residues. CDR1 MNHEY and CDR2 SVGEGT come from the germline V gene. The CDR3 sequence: CASSPRQPGDATNEKLFF. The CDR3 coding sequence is TGTGCCAGCAGTCCCCGACAGCCCGGGGATGCAACTAATGAAAAACTGTTTTTT.

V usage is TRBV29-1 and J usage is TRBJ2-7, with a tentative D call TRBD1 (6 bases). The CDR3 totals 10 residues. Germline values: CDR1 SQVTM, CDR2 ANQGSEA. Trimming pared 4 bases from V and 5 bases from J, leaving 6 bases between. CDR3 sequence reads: CSVGTDEQYF. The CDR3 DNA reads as TGCAGCGTTGGGACAGACGAGCAGTACTTC.

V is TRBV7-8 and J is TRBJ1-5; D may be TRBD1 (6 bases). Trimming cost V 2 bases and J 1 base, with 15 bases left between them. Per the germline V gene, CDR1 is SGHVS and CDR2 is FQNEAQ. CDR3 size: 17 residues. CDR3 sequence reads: CASSLQGTRRSNQPQHF. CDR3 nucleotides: TGTGCCAGCAGCTTACAGGGGACCCGACGGAGCAATCAGCCCCAGCATTTT.

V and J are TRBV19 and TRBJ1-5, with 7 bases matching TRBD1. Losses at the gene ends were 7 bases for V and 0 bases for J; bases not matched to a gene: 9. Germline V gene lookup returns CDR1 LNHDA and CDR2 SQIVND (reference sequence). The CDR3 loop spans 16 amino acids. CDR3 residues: CASNRPRQGSNQPQHF. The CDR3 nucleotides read TGTGCCAGTAACCGCCCGCGACAGGGTAGCAATCAGCCCCAGCATTTT.

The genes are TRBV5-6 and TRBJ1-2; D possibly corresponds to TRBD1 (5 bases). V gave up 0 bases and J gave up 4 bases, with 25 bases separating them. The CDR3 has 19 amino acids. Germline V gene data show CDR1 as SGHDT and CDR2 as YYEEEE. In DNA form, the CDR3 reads TGTGCCAGCAGCTTGGCCACTGCCCGGGACTACCTTTCCTCCTATGGCTACACCTTC. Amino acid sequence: CASSLATARDYLSSYGYTF.

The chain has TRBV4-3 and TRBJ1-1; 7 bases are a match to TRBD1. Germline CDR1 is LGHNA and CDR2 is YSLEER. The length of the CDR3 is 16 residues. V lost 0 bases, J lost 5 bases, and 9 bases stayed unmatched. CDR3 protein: CASSQDRGTAPTEAFF. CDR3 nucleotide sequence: TGCGCCAGCAGCCAAGATAGGGGGACAGCTCCGACTGAAGCTTTCTTT.

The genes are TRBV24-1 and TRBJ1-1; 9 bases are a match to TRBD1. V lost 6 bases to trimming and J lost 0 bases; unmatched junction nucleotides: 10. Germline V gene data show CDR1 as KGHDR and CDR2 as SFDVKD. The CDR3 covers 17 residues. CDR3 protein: CATSSSGTGKLNTEAFF. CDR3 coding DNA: TGTGCCACCAGTTCTAGCGGGACAGGGAAATTGAACACTGAAGCTTTCTTT.

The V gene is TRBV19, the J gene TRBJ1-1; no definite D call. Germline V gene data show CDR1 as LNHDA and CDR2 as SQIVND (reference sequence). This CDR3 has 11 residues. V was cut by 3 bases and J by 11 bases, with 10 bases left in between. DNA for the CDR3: TGTGCCAGTAGTATGGAAAGGATCGCTTTCTTT. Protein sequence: CASSMERIAFF.

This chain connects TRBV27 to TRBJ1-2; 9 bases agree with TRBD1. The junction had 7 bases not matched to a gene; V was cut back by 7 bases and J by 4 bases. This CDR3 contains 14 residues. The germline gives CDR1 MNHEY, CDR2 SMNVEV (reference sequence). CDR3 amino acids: CASTTGGSSYGYTF. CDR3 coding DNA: TGTGCCAGCACTACAGGGGGCTCTAGCTATGGCTACACCTTC.

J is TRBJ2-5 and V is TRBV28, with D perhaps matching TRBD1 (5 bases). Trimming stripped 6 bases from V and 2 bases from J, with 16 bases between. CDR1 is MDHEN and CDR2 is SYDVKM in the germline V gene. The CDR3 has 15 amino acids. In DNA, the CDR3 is TGTGCCAGCAGCCATACCCTTCAGGGACAAGAGACCCAGTACTTC. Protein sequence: CASSHTLQGQETQYF.

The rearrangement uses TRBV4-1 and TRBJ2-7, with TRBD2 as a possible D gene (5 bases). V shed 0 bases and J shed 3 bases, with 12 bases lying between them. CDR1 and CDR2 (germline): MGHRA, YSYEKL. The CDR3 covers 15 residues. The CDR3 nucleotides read TGCGCCAGCAGCCAAGATGCGGCGGGCCTCTACGAGCAGTACTTC. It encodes CASSQDAAGLYEQYF.

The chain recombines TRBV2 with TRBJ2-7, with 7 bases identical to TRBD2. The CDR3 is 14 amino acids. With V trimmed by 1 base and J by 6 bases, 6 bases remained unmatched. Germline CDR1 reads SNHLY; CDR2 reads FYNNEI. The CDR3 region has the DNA TGTGCCAGCAGTGAAGTTGGGGGGGACCTCGAGCAGTACTTC. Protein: CASSEVGGDLEQYF.

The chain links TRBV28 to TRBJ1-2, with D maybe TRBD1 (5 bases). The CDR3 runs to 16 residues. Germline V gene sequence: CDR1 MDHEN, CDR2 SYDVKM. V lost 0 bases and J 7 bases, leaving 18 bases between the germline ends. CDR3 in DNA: TGTGCCAGCAGTTTATGGACCGGGGCCCTACGCGGTGGCTACACCTTC. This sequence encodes CASSLWTGALRGGYTF.

The CDR3 spells CASTSGLQGEKLFF. CDR3 bases: TGTGCCAGCACGTCGGGGCTTCAGGGTGAAAAACTGTTTTTT. This chain joins TRBV6-6 and TRBJ1-4; tentative D call: TRBD1 (5 bases). The CDR3 is 14 residues long. The V gene lost 7 bases and the J gene lost 7 bases, with 16 bases spanning the gap. CDR1 and CDR2 from the germline V gene are MNHNY and SVGAGI (reference sequence).

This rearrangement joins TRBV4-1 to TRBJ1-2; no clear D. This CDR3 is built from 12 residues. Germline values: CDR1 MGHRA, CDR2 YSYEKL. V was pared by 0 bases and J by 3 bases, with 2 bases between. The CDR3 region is CASSQEHYGYTF. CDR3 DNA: TGCGCCAGCAGCCAAGAGCACTATGGCTACACCTTC.

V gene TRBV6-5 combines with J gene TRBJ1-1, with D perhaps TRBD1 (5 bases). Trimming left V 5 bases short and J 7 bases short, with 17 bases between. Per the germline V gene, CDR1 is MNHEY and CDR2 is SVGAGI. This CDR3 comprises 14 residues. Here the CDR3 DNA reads TGTGCCAGCAGTCCCAGGGTTTTACGGGGTGAAGCTTTCTTT. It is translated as CASSPRVLRGEAFF.

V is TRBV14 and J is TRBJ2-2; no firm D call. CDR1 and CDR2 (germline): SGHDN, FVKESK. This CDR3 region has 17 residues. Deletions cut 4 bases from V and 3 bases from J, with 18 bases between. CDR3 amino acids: CASSPLSGTADTGELFF. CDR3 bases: TGTGCCAGCAGCCCCCTATCAGGTACCGCGGACACCGGGGAGCTGTTTTTT. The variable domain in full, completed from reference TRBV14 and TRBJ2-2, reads EAGVTQFPSHSVIEKGQTVTLRCDPISGHDNLYWYRRVMGKEIKFLLHFVKESKQDESGMPNNRFLAERTGGTYSTLKVQPAELEDSGVYFCASSPLSGTADTGELFFGEGSRLTVL.